One and the same sample provided the 22 T cell receptor beta chains below, sequenced in a study of T cells in Graves' hyperthyroidism and ophthalmopathy. TCR beta CDR3 regions were amplified from RNA transcripts. Researchers ran a first-round RT-PCR on the TCR CDR3 using the HTBI primer set. Using its own MiXCR run on the multiplex PCR reads, TCRdb lists one record per CDR3 protein. This table has some 510,000 distinct CDR3 sequences, less than 25% appearing once. The sequenced sample was blood. Source of these receptors: a man between 18 and 35 years old with Graves' hyperthyroidism.

This clonotype was recorded many times. The gene calls are TRBV10-3 and TRBJ1-2; D is undetermined. Germline V gives CDR1 ENHRY, CDR2 SYGVKD. This CDR3 is 11 amino acids long. V was cut by 10 bases and J by 9 bases, with 15 bases left in between. The CDR3 is CATWTDESYTF. The CDR3 region has the DNA TGTGCCACCTGGACGGACGAGAGCTACACCTTC.

This clonotype was seen many times. The genes are TRBV7-8 and TRBJ1-2; TRBD1 aligns across 7 bases. Germline V gives CDR1 SGHVS, CDR2 FQNEAQ. The CDR3 length is 14 residues. The V and J ends lost 4 bases and 3 bases, in that order; junction bases with no gene match: 5. The CDR3 nucleotides are TGTGCCAGCAGCTCGACAGGGAACTACTATGGCTACACCTTC. Its protein is CASSSTGNYYGYTF. Filled out from reference TRBV7-8 and TRBJ1-2, the complete variable domain reads GAGVSQSPRYKVAKRGQDVALRCDPISGHVSLFWYQQALGQGPEFLTYFQNEAQLDKSGLPSDRFFAERPEGSVSTLKIQRTQQEDSAVYLCASSSTGNYYGYTFGSGTRLTVV.

This clonotype appeared a few times. J is TRBJ2-5 and V is TRBV10-2, with D possibly TRBD2 on 5 matching bases. V was pared by 7 bases and J by 5 bases, with 14 bases between. The CDR3 contains 13 residues. Germline V gene lookup returns CDR1 WSHSY and CDR2 SAAADI. The CDR3 coding sequence is TGCGCCAGCATTGGGAGCCAGCCGGAGACCCAGTACTTC. It encodes CASIGSQPETQYF.

In this sample, this clonotype turned up many times. V and J are TRBV28 and TRBJ1-5, with TRBD1 identical over 7 bases. There are 16 residues in the CDR3. The V segment lost 3 bases and the J segment 0 bases; nucleotides outside the gene matches: 5. CDR1 and CDR2 (germline): MDHEN, SYDVKM. The CDR3 region is CASSFSGQASNQPQHF. CDR3 coding DNA: TGTGCCAGCAGTTTTAGCGGACAGGCTAGCAATCAGCCCCAGCATTTT.

This clonotype was detected ten times or more. CDR3 residues: CASSPDGTVNTEAFF. CDR3 nucleotides: TGTGCCAGCAGCCCCGATGGGACAGTGAACACTGAAGCTTTCTTT. V is TRBV12-3 or TRBV12-4 and J is TRBJ1-1; 7 bases fit TRBD1. Trimming took 6 bases from V and 0 from J; bases not matched to a gene: 7. This CDR3 region has 15 residues.

This clonotype was observed at least ten times. The V and J genes are TRBV11-1 and TRBJ1-1, with D uncertain. Germline loops: CDR1 SGHAT, CDR2 FQDESV (reference sequence). This CDR3 has 14 amino acids. Trimming took 3 bases from V and 3 from J, leaving 11 bases between them. The CDR3 sequence: CASSFGVWDTEAFF. The CDR3 coding sequence is TGTGCCAGCAGCTTCGGGGTGTGGGACACTGAAGCTTTCTTT.

Many counts were recorded for this clonotype. At one end the junction does not follow the germline gene, possibly because of a read error. This sequence joins TRBV11-2 and TRBJ1-2; D unresolved. The CDR3 covers 16 residues. The germline CDR1 and CDR2 sequences are SGHAT and FQNNGV. The CDR3 region is CASSLHPDSAKYGYTF. In nucleotides, the CDR3 is TGTGCCAGCAGCTTGCACCCGGATTCAGCTAAATATGGCTACACCTTC.

This clonotype was seen a few times. A clone one base away is much larger, so this may be a read error. The chain is built from TRBV2 and TRBJ1-1, with no clear D. Looked up from germline, CDR1 is SNHLY and CDR2 is FYNNEI. CDR3 length: 10 amino acids. The CDR3 region is CASRPDEACF. Here the CDR3 DNA reads TGTGCCAGCAGGCCCGACGAAGCTTGCTTT.

V and J are TRBV11-1 and TRBJ2-7, with D maybe TRBD2 (5 bases). CDR1 is SGHAT, CDR2 FQDESV, per germline (reference sequence). The CDR3 consists of 14 residues. V dropped 3 bases and J dropped 2 bases, with 11 bases sitting between them. The CDR3 spells CASSFLGRPYEQYF. CDR3 DNA: TGTGCCAGCAGCTTTCTGGGGAGACCCTACGAGCAGTACTTC. The full variable domain, rest sourced from reference TRBV11-1 and TRBJ2-7, is EAEVAQSPRYKITEKSQAVAFWCDPISGHATLYWYRQILGQGPELLVQFQDESVVDDSQLPKDRFSAERLKGVDSTLKIQPAELGDSAMYLCASSFLGRPYEQYFGPGTRLTVT.

This clonotype was seen ten or more times. The chain is built from TRBV5-1 and TRBJ1-1, with 8 bases fitting TRBD1. CDR1 and CDR2 from the germline V gene are SGHRS and YFSETQ. V lost 4 bases and J lost 4; bases outside the gene matches: 6. This CDR3 contains 14 residues. The DNA for the CDR3 is TGCGCCAGCAGCCTAGCACAGGGGGGCACTGAAGCTTTCTTT. Translation: CASSLAQGGTEAFF. Drawing the rest from reference TRBV5-1 and TRBJ1-1, the complete variable domain is KAGVTQTPRYLIKTRGQQVTLSCSPISGHRSVSWYQQTPGQGLQFLFEYFSETQRNKGNFPGRFSGRQFSNSRSEMNVSTLELGDSALYLCASSLAQGGTEAFFGQGTRLTVV.

This clonotype was counted many times. This chain links TRBV11-2 with TRBJ1-1; TRBD1 might be the D (5 bases). The CDR3 totals 17 residues. CDR1 and CDR2 (germline): SGHAT, FQNNGV. Trimming cost V 2 bases and J 1 base, with 17 bases left between them. The CDR3 DNA reads TGTGCCAGCAGCTTAAATGTGTGGGGCGCCTCGAACACTGAAGCTTTCTTT. This encodes CASSLNVWGASNTEAFF.

A single count supports this clonotype. This chain joins TRBV6-5 and TRBJ1-2, with D uncertain. The V end lost 2 bases, the J end lost 6 bases, and 10 bases lay between the germline ends. CDR1 and CDR2 (germline): MNHEY, SVGAGI. This CDR3 is built from 13 residues. The DNA of the CDR3 is TGTGCCAGCAGTTACACGCCTGAGGATGGCTACACCTTC. Protein sequence: CASSYTPEDGYTF.

This rearrangement joins TRBV6-2 or TRBV6-3 to TRBJ1-2; no clear D. Germline V gene data show CDR1 as MNHEY and CDR2 as SVGEGT. Trimming took off 8 bases at V and 0 bases at J, with 10 bases between the two ends. CDR3 length: 13 amino acids. CDR3 DNA: TGTGCCAGCGCGTCCTCAGCTAACTATGGCTACACCTTC. Amino acid sequence: CASASSANYGYTF.

This clonotype appeared many times. This could be a read error, since a much larger clone is one nucleotide away. The V call is TRBV6-1, the J call TRBJ2-7; D not resolved. The CDR3 loop spans 15 amino acids. The germline V and J ends were trimmed by 5 bases and 0 bases, with 14 bases remaining between them. Per germline, CDR1 MNHNS and CDR2 SASEGT. This CDR3 reads CASSPTRTYSYEQYF. In nucleotides, the CDR3 is TGTGCCAGCAGTCCCACCCGGACGTACTCCTACGAGCAGTACTTC.

The chain links TRBV4-1 to TRBJ2-7; 12 bases map to TRBD1. The germline V gene has CDR1 MGHRA and CDR2 YSYEKL. There are 16 residues in the CDR3. Unmatched junction bases numbered 7, after V lost 3 bases and J lost 4 bases. This chain's CDR3 is CASSHDGTGGRYEQYF. In DNA, the CDR3 is TGCGCCAGCAGCCATGACGGGACAGGGGGCAGGTACGAGCAGTACTTC.

This clonotype occurred many times. The rearrangement joins TRBV6-2 or TRBV6-3 to TRBJ1-5; TRBD1 agrees at 11 bases. The V gene's germline CDR1 is MNHEY and CDR2 SVGEGT. This CDR3 contains 18 residues. Germline trimming cut 3 bases from V and 6 bases from J; bases unmatched to any gene: 13. The CDR3 is CASSYPLDRGRGAQPQHF. CDR3 bases: TGTGCCAGCAGTTATCCCCTGGACAGGGGGCGAGGTGCTCAGCCCCAGCATTTT.

V is TRBV3-1 and J is TRBJ2-7; D might be TRBD1 or TRBD2, each matching 5 bases. The CDR3 is made up of 14 amino acids. The V end was cut by 0 bases, the J end by 5 bases, with 11 bases between. Germline CDR1 LGHDT, CDR2 YNNKEL (reference sequence). CDR3 DNA: TGTGCCAGCAGCCAAGACCCAGGGAGCAACGAGCAGTACTTC. This translates into CASSQDPGSNEQYF.

This clonotype was picked up many times. The chain combines TRBV5-6 with TRBJ2-7; either TRBD1 or TRBD2 may fit D (5 bases each). Germline V lookup: CDR1 SGHDT, CDR2 YYEEEE. The V end was cut by 4 bases, the J end by 2 bases, with 19 bases between. This CDR3 contains 16 residues. The CDR3 nucleotides are TGTGCCAGCAGCCGAGGGCAGGGTTCGGCTACCTACGAGCAGTACTTC. It encodes CASSRGQGSATYEQYF.

This rearrangement joins TRBV4-1 to TRBJ2-4; D ambiguous. V was trimmed by 0 bases and J by 6 bases, leaving 6 bases between them. The germline CDR1 and CDR2 sequences are MGHRA and YSYEKL. The CDR3 runs to 13 residues. Here the CDR3 reads CASSQEGGNIQYF. The CDR3 DNA follows: TGCGCCAGCAGCCAAGAGGGCGGAAACATTCAGTACTTC.

This clonotype has more than one count but fewer than ten. This chain joins TRBV6-1 and TRBJ2-7, with D perhaps TRBD1 (5 bases). The V end was cut by 6 bases, the J end by 7 bases, with 19 bases between. Germline CDR1 reads MNHNS; CDR2 reads SASEGT. The CDR3 length is 14 residues. CDR3 sequence reads: CASRTRANPGEQYF. The CDR3 DNA sequence: TGTGCCAGCAGAACCAGGGCCAACCCTGGGGAGCAGTACTTC.

For this clonotype: This may come from a read error, since a much larger clone is one base off. This chain links TRBV20-1 with TRBJ2-7; perhaps TRBD2 as D (6 bases). The germline V gene has CDR1 DFQATT and CDR2 SNEGSKA (reference sequence). The CDR3 totals 12 residues. This CDR3 reads CSARTRSYEQCF. The CDR3 DNA reads TGCAGTGCTAGGACTAGAAGCTACGAGCAGTGCTTC.

This clonotype has more than one count but fewer than ten. The CDR3 DNA is TGTGCCAGCAGGGGACTAGCGGGAGAGACCCAGTACTTC. Amino acids: CASRGLAGETQYF. V gene TRBV6-1 combines with J gene TRBJ2-5, with 12 bases matching TRBD2. The junction had 0 bases not matched to a gene; V was cut back by 6 bases and J by 4 bases. This CDR3 has 13 residues. Germline lookup yields CDR1 MNHNS and CDR2 SASEGT.